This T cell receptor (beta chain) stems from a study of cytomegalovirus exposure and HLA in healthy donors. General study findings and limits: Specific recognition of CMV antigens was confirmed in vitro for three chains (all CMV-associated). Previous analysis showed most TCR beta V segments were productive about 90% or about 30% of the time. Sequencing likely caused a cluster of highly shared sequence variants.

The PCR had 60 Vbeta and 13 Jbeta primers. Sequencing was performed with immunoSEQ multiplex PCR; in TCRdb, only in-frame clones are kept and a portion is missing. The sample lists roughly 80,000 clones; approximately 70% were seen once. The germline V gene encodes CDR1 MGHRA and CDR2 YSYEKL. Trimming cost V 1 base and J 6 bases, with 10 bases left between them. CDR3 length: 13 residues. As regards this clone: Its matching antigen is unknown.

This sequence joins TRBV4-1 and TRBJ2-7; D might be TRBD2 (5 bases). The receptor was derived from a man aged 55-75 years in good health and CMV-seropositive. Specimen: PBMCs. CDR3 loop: CASSQGLALEQYF. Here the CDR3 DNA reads TGCGCCAGCAGCCAAGGCCTAGCCCTCGAGCAGTACTTC.